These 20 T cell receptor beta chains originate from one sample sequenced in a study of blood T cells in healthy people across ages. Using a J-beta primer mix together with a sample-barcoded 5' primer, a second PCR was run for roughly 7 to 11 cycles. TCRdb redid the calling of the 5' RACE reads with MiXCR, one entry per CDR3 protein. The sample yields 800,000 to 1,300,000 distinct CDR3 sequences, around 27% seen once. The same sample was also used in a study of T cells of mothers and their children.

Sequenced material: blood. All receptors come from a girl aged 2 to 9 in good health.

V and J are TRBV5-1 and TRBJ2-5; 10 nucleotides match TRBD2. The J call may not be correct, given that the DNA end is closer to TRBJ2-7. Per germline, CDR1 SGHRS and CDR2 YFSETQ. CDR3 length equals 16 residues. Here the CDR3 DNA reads TGCGCCAGCAGCTTGGAACTAGCGGGAACCTCCTACGAGCAGTACTTC. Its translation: CASSLELAGTSYEQYF.

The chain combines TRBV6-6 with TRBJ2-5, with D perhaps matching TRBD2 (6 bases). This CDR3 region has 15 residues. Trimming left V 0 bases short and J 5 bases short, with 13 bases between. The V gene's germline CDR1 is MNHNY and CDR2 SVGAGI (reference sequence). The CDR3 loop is CASSYSRESLETQYF. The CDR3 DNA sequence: TGTGCCAGCAGTTACTCTCGGGAGTCGTTGGAGACCCAGTACTTC.

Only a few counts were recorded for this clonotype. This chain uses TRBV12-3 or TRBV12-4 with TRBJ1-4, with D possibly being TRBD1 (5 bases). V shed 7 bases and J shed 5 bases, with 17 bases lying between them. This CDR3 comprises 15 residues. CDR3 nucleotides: TGTGCCAGCAAGTTTTCGGGGCACGCGAATGAAAAACTGTTTTTT. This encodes CASKFSGHANEKLFF.

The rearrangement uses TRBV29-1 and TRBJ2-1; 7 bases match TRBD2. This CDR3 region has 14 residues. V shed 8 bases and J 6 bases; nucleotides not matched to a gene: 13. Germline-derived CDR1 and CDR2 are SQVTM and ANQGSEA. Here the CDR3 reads CSSAPLTSVNEQFF. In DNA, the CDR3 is TGCAGCTCTGCCCCACTCACTAGCGTCAATGAGCAGTTCTTC.

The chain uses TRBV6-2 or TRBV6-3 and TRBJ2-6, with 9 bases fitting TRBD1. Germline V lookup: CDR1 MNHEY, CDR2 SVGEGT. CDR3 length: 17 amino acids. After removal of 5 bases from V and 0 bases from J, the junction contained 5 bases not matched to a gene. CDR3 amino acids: CASSPTGGPSGANVLTF. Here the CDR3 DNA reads TGTGCCAGCAGTCCGACAGGGGGACCCTCTGGGGCCAACGTCCTGACTTTC.

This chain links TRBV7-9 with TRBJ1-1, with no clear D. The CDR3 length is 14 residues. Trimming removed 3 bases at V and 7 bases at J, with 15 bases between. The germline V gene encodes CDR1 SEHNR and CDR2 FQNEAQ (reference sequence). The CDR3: CASSFPPGQLEAFF. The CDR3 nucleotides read TGTGCCAGCAGCTTTCCCCCCGGGCAGCTTGAAGCTTTCTTT.

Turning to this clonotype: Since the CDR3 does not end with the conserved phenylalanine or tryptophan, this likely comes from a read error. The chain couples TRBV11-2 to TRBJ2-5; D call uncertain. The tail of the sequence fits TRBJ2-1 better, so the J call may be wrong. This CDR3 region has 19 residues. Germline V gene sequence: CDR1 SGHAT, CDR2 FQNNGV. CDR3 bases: TGTGCCAGCTACTCCCTTTTGAGACCGACTTTTTGGCCCTACAATGAGCAGTTCCTC. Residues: CASYSLLRPTFWPYNEQFL.

This chain's CDR3 is CASSSVASHSWETQYF. The CDR3 DNA reads TGTGCCAGCAGCTCAGTTGCGTCTCATAGCTGGGAGACCCAGTACTTC. The chain links TRBV28 to TRBJ2-5; D gene ambiguous. The germline CDR1 and CDR2 sequences are MDHEN and SYDVKM. The length of the CDR3 is 16 residues. The germline V and J ends were trimmed by 6 bases and 5 bases, with 22 bases remaining between them.

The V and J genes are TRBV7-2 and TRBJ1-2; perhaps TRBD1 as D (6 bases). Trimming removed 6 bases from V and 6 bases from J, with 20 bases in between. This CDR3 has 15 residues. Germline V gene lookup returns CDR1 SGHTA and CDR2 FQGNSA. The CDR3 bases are TGTGCCAGCAGTCTAAGGGGGGGATTTACCAATGGCTACACCTTC. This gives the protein CASSLRGGFTNGYTF. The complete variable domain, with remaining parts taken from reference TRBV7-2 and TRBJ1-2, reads GAGVSQSPSNKVTEKGKDVELRCDPISGHTALYWYRQSLGQGLEFLIYFQGNSAPDKSGLPSDRFSAERTGGSVSTLTIQRTQQEDSAVYLCASSLRGGFTNGYTFGSGTRLTVV.

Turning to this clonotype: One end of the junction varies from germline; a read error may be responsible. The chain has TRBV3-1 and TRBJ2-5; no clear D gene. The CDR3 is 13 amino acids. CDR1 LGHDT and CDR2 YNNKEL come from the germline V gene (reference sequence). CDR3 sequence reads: CASSQDGKETRYF. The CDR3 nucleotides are TGTGCCAGCAGCCAAGATGGAAAAGAGACCCGGTACTTC.

The CDR3 coding sequence is TGCAGTGCTAGGGCTGCTTACAATGAGCAGTTCTTC. Residues: CSARAAYNEQFF. V usage is TRBV20-1 and J usage is TRBJ2-1; D unclear. Trimming cost V 3 bases and J 4 bases, with 7 bases left between them. The germline V gene encodes CDR1 DFQATT and CDR2 SNEGSKA (reference sequence). The CDR3 contains 12 residues.

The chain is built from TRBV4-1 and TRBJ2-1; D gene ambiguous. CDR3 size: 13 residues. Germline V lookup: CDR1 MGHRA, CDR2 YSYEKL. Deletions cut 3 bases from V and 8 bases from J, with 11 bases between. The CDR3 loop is CASSHVSGDEQFF. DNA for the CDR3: TGCGCCAGCAGCCATGTCTCCGGCGATGAGCAGTTCTTC.

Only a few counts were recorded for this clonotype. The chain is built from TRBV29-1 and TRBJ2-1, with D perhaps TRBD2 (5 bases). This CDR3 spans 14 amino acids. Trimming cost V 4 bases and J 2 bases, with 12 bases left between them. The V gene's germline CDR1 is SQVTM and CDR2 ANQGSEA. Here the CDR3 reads CSVATGSPYNEQFF. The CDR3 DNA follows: TGCAGCGTTGCCACGGGGAGCCCCTACAATGAGCAGTTCTTC.

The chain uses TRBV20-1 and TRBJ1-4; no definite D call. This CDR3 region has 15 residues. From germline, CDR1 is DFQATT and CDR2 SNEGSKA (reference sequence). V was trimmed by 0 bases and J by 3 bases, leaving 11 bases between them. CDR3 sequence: CSARDYGSPNEKLFF. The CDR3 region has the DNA TGCAGTGCTAGAGATTACGGCAGTCCTAATGAAAAACTGTTTTTT.

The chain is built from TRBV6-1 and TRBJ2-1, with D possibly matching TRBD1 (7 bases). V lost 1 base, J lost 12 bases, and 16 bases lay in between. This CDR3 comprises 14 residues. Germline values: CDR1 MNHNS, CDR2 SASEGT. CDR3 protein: CASSEVSGGTVQFF. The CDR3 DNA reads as TGTGCCAGCAGTGAAGTGTCAGGGGGGACAGTGCAGTTCTTC.

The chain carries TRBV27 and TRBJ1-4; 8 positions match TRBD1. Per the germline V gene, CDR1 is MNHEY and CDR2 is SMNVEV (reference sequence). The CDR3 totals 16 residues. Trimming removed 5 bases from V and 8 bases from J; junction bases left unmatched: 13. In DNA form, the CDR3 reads TGTGCCAGCAGTCCTCGGACAGGGAGATACATGGAAAAACTGTTTTTT. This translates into CASSPRTGRYMEKLFF.

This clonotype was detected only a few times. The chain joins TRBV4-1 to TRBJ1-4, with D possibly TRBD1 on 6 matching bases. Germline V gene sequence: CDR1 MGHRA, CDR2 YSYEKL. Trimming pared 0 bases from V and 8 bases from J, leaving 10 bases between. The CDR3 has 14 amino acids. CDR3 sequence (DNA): TGCGCCAGCAGCCAAGAGCCAGGGGACGAAAAACTGTTTTTT. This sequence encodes CASSQEPGDEKLFF.

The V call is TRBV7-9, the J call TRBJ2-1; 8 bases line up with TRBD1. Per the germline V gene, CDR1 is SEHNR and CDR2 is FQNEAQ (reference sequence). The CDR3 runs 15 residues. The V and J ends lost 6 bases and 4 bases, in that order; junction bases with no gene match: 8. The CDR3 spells CASSNRDRPYNEQFF. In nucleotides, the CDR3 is TGTGCCAGCAGTAACCGGGACAGGCCGTACAATGAGCAGTTCTTC.

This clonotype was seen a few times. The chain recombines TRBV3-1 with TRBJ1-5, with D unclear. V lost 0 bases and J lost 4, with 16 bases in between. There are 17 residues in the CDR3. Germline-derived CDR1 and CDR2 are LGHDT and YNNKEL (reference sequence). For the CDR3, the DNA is TGTGCCAGCAGCCAAGATCCGAGGTTCAGCTATAATCAGCCCCAGCATTTT. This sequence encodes CASSQDPRFSYNQPQHF.

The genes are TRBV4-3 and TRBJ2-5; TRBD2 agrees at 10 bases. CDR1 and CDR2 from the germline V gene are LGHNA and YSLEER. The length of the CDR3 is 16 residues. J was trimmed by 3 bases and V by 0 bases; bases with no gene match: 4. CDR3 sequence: CASSQEVGLAKETQYF. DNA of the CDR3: TGCGCCAGCAGCCAAGAGGTGGGACTAGCGAAAGAGACCCAGTACTTC.